This is a list of T cell receptor beta chains from one sample in a study of T cell responses to AZD1222 COVID-19 vaccine. Measured with immunoSEQ multiplex PCR; TCRdb has only the in-frame clones, and not every one. The sample includes fewer than 200,000 clones, under 95% of them seen just once. This specimen consisted of peripheral blood, obtained on day 0 of MenACWY control vaccination. The source of these receptors is an adult in good health. CDR3s include the opening cysteine and the closing phenylalanine or tryptophan. The D gene is left open where the match is weak. A row's size may be missing; if present it is once, few, many or a size class.

v_gene	j_gene	abundance	d_gene	CDR3aa	CDR3nt
TRBV10-3	TRBJ1-5	.	.	CAISDRSNQPQHF	TGTGCCATCAGTGATAGGAGCAATCAGCCCCAGCATTTT
TRBV6-5	TRBJ2-1	once	.	CASQMGVAGYNEQFF	TGTGCCAGCCAAATGGGAGTCGCGGGTTACAATGAGCAGTTCTTC
TRBV29-1	TRBJ2-3	.	TRBD1	CSVGTGGRPDTQYF	TGCAGCGTCGGGACAGGGGGCCGGCCAGATACGCAGTATTTT
TRBV11-2	TRBJ2-7	once	.	CASSQEPLALGGEQYF	TGTGCCAGCTCCCAAGAACCCCTAGCCCTGGGCGGCGAGCAGTACTTC
TRBV9	TRBJ1-6	.	TRBD1	CASSAGDRGPYNSPLHF	TGTGCCAGCAGCGCGGGGGACAGGGGGCCCTATAATTCACCCCTCCACTTT
TRBV27	TRBJ2-7	.	TRBD1	CASSQSRDRYEQYF	TGTGCCAGCAGTCAAAGCCGGGACAGGTACGAGCAGTACTTC
TRBV7-2	TRBJ2-7	.	.	CASSLAGQSYEQYF	TGTGCCAGCAGCTTAGCCGGACAGTCCTACGAGCAGTACTTC
TRBV5-1	TRBJ1-1	.	.	CASSLAWGDTEAFF	TGCGCCAGCAGCTTGGCTTGGGGGGACACTGAAGCTTTCTTT
TRBV12-5	TRBJ2-1	.	.	CASGPMLNEQFF	TGTGCTAGTGGTCCCATGTTGAATGAGCAGTTCTTC
TRBV7-2	TRBJ2-7	.	TRBD2	CASSVQGAGGTYEQYF	TGTGCCAGCAGCGTACAGGGCGCGGGAGGGACCTACGAGCAGTACTTC
TRBV29-1	TRBJ2-5	.	.	CSVRDGQETQYF	TGCAGCGTCCGGGACGGTCAAGAGACCCAGTACTTC
TRBV5-4	TRBJ2-3	.	.	CASSLEAFADTQYF	TGTGCCAGCAGCTTGGAAGCGTTCGCAGATACGCAGTATTTT
TRBV6-6	TRBJ1-2	.	.	CASSYGSENNYGYTF	TGTGCCAGCAGTTACGGGTCAGAAAATAACTATGGCTACACCTTC
TRBV5-1	TRBJ1-1	.	TRBD1	CASSPKTGPNTEAFF	TGCGCCAGCAGCCCCAAGACAGGGCCGAACACTGAAGCTTTCTTT
TRBV2	TRBJ1-4	.	.	CASRRGQGFEKLFF	TGTGCCAGCAGGAGAGGGCAGGGTTTCGAAAAACTGTTTTTT
TRBV5-1	TRBJ2-1	.	.	CASSLGTHNEQFF	TGCGCCAGCAGCTTGGGGACACACAATGAGCAGTTCTTC
TRBV24-1	TRBJ2-2	.	.	CATSDFQDGELFF	TGTGCCACCAGTGATTTTCAGGACGGGGAGCTGTTTTTT
TRBV2	TRBJ2-1	.	.	CATEGSGDPNEQFF	TGTGCCACCGAGGGCTCCGGGGACCCTAATGAGCAGTTCTTC
TRBV20-1	TRBJ2-2	once	TRBD1	CSASKGADTGELFF	TGCAGTGCTAGTAAGGGGGCGGACACCGGGGAGCTGTTTTTT
TRBV4-1	TRBJ1-2	once	.	CASSGPGPKKGDYGYTF	TGCGCCAGCAGCGGACCGGGACCGAAAAAGGGTGACTATGGCTACACCTTC
TRBV14	TRBJ1-4	.	.	CASSQVGGTNEKLFF	TGTGCCAGCAGCCAAGTGGGGGGCACTAATGAAAAACTGTTTTTT
TRBV30	TRBJ1-5	.	.	CAWSVGTETQPQHF	TGTGCCTGGAGTGTGGGGACCGAGACTCAGCCCCAGCATTTT
TRBV9	TRBJ2-1	.	TRBD2	CASSARLAGGPGNEQFF	TGTGCCAGCAGCGCCAGACTAGCGGGAGGGCCGGGGAATGAGCAGTTCTTC
TRBV10-3	TRBJ2-1	.	TRBD1	CAIRTGGSYNEQFF	TGTGCCATCAGGACAGGGGGATCTTACAATGAGCAGTTCTTC
TRBV6-6	TRBJ1-2	once	TRBD1	CASSATGAAGYTF	TGTGCCAGCAGTGCCACAGGGGCTGCCGGCTACACCTTC
TRBV12-3/TRBV12-4	TRBJ2-1	.	.	CASSSRGFNEQFF	TGTGCCAGCAGTTCACGGGGCTTCAATGAGCAGTTCTTC
TRBV5-4	TRBJ2-5	.	TRBD2	CASSSGLVQETQYF	TGTGCCAGCAGCTCGGGACTAGTCCAAGAGACCCAGTACTTC
TRBV3-1/TRBV3-2	TRBJ1-5	.	.	CASSPIRFGSPQHF	TGTGCCAGCAGCCCTATCCGGTTCGGGTCGCCCCAGCATTTT
TRBV27	TRBJ1-2	.	.	CASSLSEGVYGYTF	TGTGCCAGCAGTTTATCCGAGGGTGTCTATGGCTACACCTTC
TRBV6-5	TRBJ1-6	.	.	CASSYRSTSRVSPLHF	TGTGCCAGCAGTTACCGGAGTACCTCGAGGGTTTCACCCCTCCACTTT